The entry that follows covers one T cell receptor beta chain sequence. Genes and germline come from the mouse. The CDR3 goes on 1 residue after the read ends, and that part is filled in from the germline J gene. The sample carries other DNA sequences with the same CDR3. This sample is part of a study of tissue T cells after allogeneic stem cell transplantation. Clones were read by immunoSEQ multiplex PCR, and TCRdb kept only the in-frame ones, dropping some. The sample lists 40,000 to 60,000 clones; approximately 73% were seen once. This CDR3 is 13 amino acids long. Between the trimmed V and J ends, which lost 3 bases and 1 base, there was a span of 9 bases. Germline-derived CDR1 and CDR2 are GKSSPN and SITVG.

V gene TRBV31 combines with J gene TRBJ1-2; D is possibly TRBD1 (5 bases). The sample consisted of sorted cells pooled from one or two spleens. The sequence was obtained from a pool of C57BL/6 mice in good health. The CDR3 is CAWSLDRNSDYTF. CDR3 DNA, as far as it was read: TGTGCCTGGAGCCTCGACAGAAACTCCGACTACACC.